This TCR beta chain was captured by sequencing in a study of shared clonotypes between healthy human individuals. This CDR3 comprises 14 residues. Germline V gene lookup returns CDR1 SGHDT and CDR2 YYEEEE. V dropped 6 bases and J dropped 0 bases, with 12 bases sitting between them. A remark on this clone: The antigen remains undetermined.

The study's findings and limits: The authors sampled blood alone, and tissue repertoires likely differ.

Measured with immunoSEQ multiplex PCR; TCRdb has only the in-frame clones, and not every one. The sample yields about half a million clones, 70% to 85% seen once. The clonotype comes from a woman aged 40 to 55 in good health. Some clones in this sample may be carry-over from other donors' samples. The sequencing sample was made of PBMCs. This chain links TRBV5-6 with TRBJ1-1, with D tentatively TRBD1 (5 bases). The CDR3 loop is CASTPGAMNTEAFF. Here the CDR3 DNA reads TGTGCCAGCACCCCCGGGGCCATGAACACTGAAGCTTTCTTT.